The 28 T cell receptor beta chains below come from one sample, sequenced in a study of sequential checkpoint blockade in melanoma. Treatment of the sample: randomized to nivolumab then ipilimumab (arm A) or the reverse (arm B). The table came from immunoSEQ multiplex PCR; TCRdb's copy has only in-frame clones and leaves some out. The data show more than 30,000 clones, with about 30% seen just once and 1.6% held by the top ten. The sequenced sample was tumor tissue (inferred from file names), obtained from a patient given nivolumab and ipilimumab in sequence. The source of these receptors is a human donor with melanoma.

This sequence joins TRBV6-8 and TRBJ1-1; no clear D. Germline values: CDR1 MNHGY, CDR2 SAAAGT. The germline V and J ends were trimmed by 5 bases and 6 bases, with 16 bases remaining between them. The CDR3 has 14 residues. The CDR3 is CASSMVVEKAEAFF. CDR3 nucleotide sequence: TGTGCCAGCAGTATGGTCGTGGAAAAAGCTGAAGCTTTCTTT.

The J gene is TRBJ1-5, the V gene TRBV18, with D unresolved. Looked up from germline, CDR1 is KGHSH and CDR2 is LQKENI. This CDR3 is built from 12 residues. With 5 bases removed from V and 3 bases from J, the gap between germline ends came to 5 bases. CDR3 protein: CASSDTNQPQHF. Written as DNA, the CDR3 is TGTGCCAGCTCAGATACCAATCAGCCCCAGCATTTT.

This clone occurred a few times. V and J are TRBV11-3 and TRBJ1-4; 7 bases line up with TRBD1. Germline V gene lookup returns CDR1 SGHNT and CDR2 YENEEA. This CDR3 contains 14 residues. J lost 8 bases, V lost 5 bases, and 8 bases had no gene match. The CDR3 here is CASSPLQGGEKLFF. In nucleotides, the CDR3 is TGTGCCAGCAGCCCTTTGCAGGGGGGGGAAAAACTGTTTTTT.

J is TRBJ2-1 and V is TRBV10-2; possibly TRBD2 for D (6 bases). Per the germline V gene, CDR1 is WSHSY and CDR2 is SAAADI. V was pared by 6 bases and J by 6 bases, with 15 bases between. This CDR3 region has 14 residues. DNA of the CDR3: TGCGCCAGCAGAGCGACCGCGGGGTCCAATGAGCAGTTCTTC. Its translation: CASRATAGSNEQFF.

The sample holds a few counts of this clone. J is TRBJ1-5 and V is TRBV6-8; 8 bases are shared with TRBD1. From germline, CDR1 is MNHGY and CDR2 SAAAGT. With 10 bases clipped from V and 7 bases from J, the junction kept 9 bases outside the gene matches. This CDR3 region has 13 residues. CDR3 residues: CANAIHRGQPQHF. CDR3 sequence (DNA): TGTGCCAACGCAATTCACAGGGGGCAGCCCCAGCATTTT.

V is TRBV6-8 and J is TRBJ2-1; 9 bases line up with TRBD2. Germline V gene sequence: CDR1 MNHGY, CDR2 SAAAGT. The CDR3 sequence is 15 residues long. The V gene end was trimmed by 5 bases and the J gene end by 5 bases; junction bases not matched to a gene: 7. CDR3 nucleotides: TGTGCCAGCAGTCTAGCGGGAAGGAGGGACAATGAGCAGTTCTTC. Its protein is CASSLAGRRDNEQFF.

The chain uses TRBV5-4 and TRBJ1-1, with D tentatively TRBD1 (6 bases). In germline, CDR1 is SGHNT, CDR2 YYREEE (reference sequence). The V and J ends lost 4 bases and 9 bases respectively, with 16 bases between them. CDR3 length: 13 amino acids. CDR3: CASSTDPGEQAFF. The CDR3 nucleotides read TGTGCCAGCAGCACGGACCCAGGGGAGCAAGCTTTCTTT.

The chain has TRBV9 and TRBJ1-1; D unresolved. Trimming stripped 5 bases from V and 0 bases from J, with 8 bases between. Per germline, CDR1 SGDLS and CDR2 YYNGEE. The CDR3 length is 13 residues. The DNA of the CDR3 is TGTGCCAGCAGTGTCAGTCTGAACACTGAAGCTTTCTTT. Its protein is CASSVSLNTEAFF.

V is TRBV18 and J is TRBJ2-7, with a possible D match to TRBD2 (6 bases). CDR1 and CDR2 from the germline V gene are KGHSH and LQKENI. Trimming took off 0 bases at V and 2 bases at J, with 8 bases between the two ends. The CDR3 covers 14 residues. Here the CDR3 reads CASSPPGGAYEQYF. In nucleotides, the CDR3 is TGTGCCAGCTCACCACCCGGAGGGGCCTACGAGCAGTACTTC.

The genes are TRBV12-5 and TRBJ1-5; 11 bases line up with TRBD1. CDR3 length: 17 residues. Per germline, CDR1 LGHNT and CDR2 FRNRAP. CDR3 sequence: CASTPGQGAKKDQPQHF. The CDR3 coding sequence is TGTGCCAGCACCCCAGGACAGGGGGCGAAAAAGGATCAGCCCCAGCATTTT. The whole variable domain, remainder taken from reference TRBV12-5 and TRBJ1-5, is DARVTQTPRHKVTEMGQEVTMRCQPILGHNTVFWYRQTMMQGLELLAYFRNRAPLDDSGMPKDRFSAEMPDATLATLKIQPSEPRDSAVYFCASTPGQGAKKDQPQHFGDGTRLSIL.

This sequence joins TRBV5-1 and TRBJ2-2, with a weak D call TRBD1 (5 bases). The CDR3 runs 14 residues. Germline values: CDR1 SGHRS, CDR2 YFSETQ. V was trimmed by 4 bases and J by 3 bases, leaving 10 bases between them. The CDR3 region has the DNA TGCGCCAGCAGCCCTAGGGGTGACACCGGGGAGCTGTTTTTT. Its translation: CASSPRGDTGELFF.

The J gene is TRBJ2-1, the V gene TRBV11-3; TRBD2 agrees at 10 bases. The V and J ends lost 3 bases and 9 bases, in that order; junction bases with no gene match: 8. In germline, CDR1 is SGHNT, CDR2 YENEEA. This CDR3 region has 15 residues. The CDR3 bases are TGTGCCAGCAGCTTGGAGCTAGCGGGAGTAACTGAGCAGTTCTTC. It translates to CASSLELAGVTEQFF.

The J gene is TRBJ2-2, the V gene TRBV19; 7 nucleotides agree with TRBD1. Trimming took 7 bases from V and 5 from J; bases not matched to a gene: 10. The CDR3 length is 15 residues. Germline V gene lookup returns CDR1 LNHDA and CDR2 SQIVND (reference sequence). The CDR3 DNA is TGTGCCAGTAAGGATGGGACAGTTCCTACCGGGGAGCTGTTTTTT. Protein: CASKDGTVPTGELFF.

CDR3 sequence reads: CASSLGVTNQETQYF. CDR3 in DNA: TGTGCCAGCAGCTTAGGGGTGACGAATCAAGAGACCCAGTACTTC. V and J are TRBV11-3 and TRBJ2-5; no firm D call. The CDR3 is made up of 15 amino acids. Germline loops: CDR1 SGHNT, CDR2 YENEEA. Deletions cut 1 base from V and 2 bases from J, with 11 bases between.

This chain links TRBV11-3 with TRBJ1-1; no clear D gene. The V end was cut by 4 bases, the J end by 0 bases, with 9 bases between. The germline V gene encodes CDR1 SGHNT and CDR2 YENEEA. There are 14 residues in the CDR3. The CDR3 here is CASSSGSVNTEAFF. Written as DNA, the CDR3 is TGTGCCAGCAGCTCAGGTTCAGTGAACACTGAAGCTTTCTTT.

This clone was observed a handful of times. The chain combines TRBV9 with TRBJ2-1; TRBD2 aligns across 8 bases. Trimming removed 4 bases from V and 4 bases from J; junction bases left unmatched: 7. Per germline, CDR1 SGDLS and CDR2 YYNGEE. This CDR3 contains 15 residues. CDR3 sequence (DNA): TGTGCCAGCAGCCTTCAGCGGGAGCGTTACAATGAGCAGTTCTTC. Translated, it gives CASSLQRERYNEQFF. The whole variable domain, filled in from reference TRBV9 and TRBJ2-1, reads DSGVTQTPKHLITATGQRVTLRCSPRSGDLSVYWYQQSLDQGLQFLIQYYNGEERAKGNILERFSAQQFPDLHSELNLSSLELGDSALYFCASSLQRERYNEQFFGPGTRLTVL.

The V call is TRBV5-1, the J call TRBJ2-5; D might be TRBD1 or TRBD2, each matching 5 bases. The CDR3 spans 14 residues. Germline CDR1 is SGHRS and CDR2 is YFSETQ. V was pared by 5 bases and J by 5 bases, with 16 bases between. As DNA, the CDR3 is TGCGCCAGCAGTTTAGGGCAGGGACGGGAGACCCAGTACTTC. This codes for CASSLGQGRETQYF.

The chain links TRBV18 to TRBJ2-4, with D possibly matching TRBD2 (6 bases). The germline V gene encodes CDR1 KGHSH and CDR2 LQKENI. V was clipped by 3 bases and J by 8 bases, with 11 bases between them. The CDR3 length is 13 residues. CDR3 DNA: TGTGCCAGCTCACCCCCAACGGGGGACATTCAGTACTTC. This codes for CASSPPTGDIQYF.

J is TRBJ1-2 and V is TRBV10-2; 12 positions match TRBD1. Germline CDR1 reads WSHSY; CDR2 reads SAAADI. This CDR3 spans 15 amino acids. After removal of 7 bases from V and 6 bases from J, the junction contained 9 bases not matched to a gene. CDR3 DNA sequence: TGCGCCAGCAACCCGGGACAGGGGGCTTTGGATGGCTACACCTTC. It specifies CASNPGQGALDGYTF.

This clone was recorded a few times. The CDR3 is CASRHQERGQPQHF. The DNA for the CDR3 is TGTGCCAGCAGGCATCAGGAGAGGGGTCAGCCCCAGCATTTT. The rearrangement links TRBV14 to TRBJ1-5; TRBD1 might be the D (5 bases). V was cut by 6 bases and J by 6 bases, with 15 bases left in between. There are 14 residues in the CDR3. The germline gives CDR1 SGHDN, CDR2 FVKESK.

This chain links TRBV30 with TRBJ2-1; D unclear. The CDR3 sequence is 13 residues long. Germline V gene lookup returns CDR1 GTSNPN and CDR2 SVGIG (reference sequence). Trimming left V 0 bases short and J 3 bases short, with 6 bases between. CDR3 nucleotide sequence: TGTGCCTGGAGTGTAGGGCTCTACAATGAGCAGTTCTTC. Its protein product is CAWSVGLYNEQFF.

In DNA form, the CDR3 reads TGCGCCAGCAGCCGGGGAACCGGGACAGGGGGTGGGGAGCAGTACTTC. This encodes CASSRGTGTGGGEQYF. The chain couples TRBV5-1 to TRBJ2-7; 11 bases map to TRBD1. J was trimmed by 7 bases and V by 4 bases; bases with no gene match: 13. The V gene's germline CDR1 is SGHRS and CDR2 YFSETQ. There are 16 residues in the CDR3.

The chain uses TRBV19 and TRBJ1-6, with D perhaps matching TRBD1 (6 bases). The CDR3 has 14 residues. Germline V gives CDR1 LNHDA, CDR2 SQIVND (reference sequence). Trimming removed 6 bases at V and 8 bases at J, with 14 bases between. CDR3 bases: TGTGCCAGTAGATCGGGGGGCACGGATTCACCCCTCCACTTT. Amino acids: CASRSGGTDSPLHF.

The chain recombines TRBV19 with TRBJ1-2; no firm D call. The CDR3 runs to 16 residues. Germline values: CDR1 LNHDA, CDR2 SQIVND (reference sequence). The ends were cut back, 4 bases at V and 7 bases at J, with 22 bases in the middle. The CDR3 spells CASSTLTYDVVGGYTF. The CDR3 coding sequence is TGTGCCAGTAGTACTTTGACATATGATGTCGTAGGTGGCTACACCTTC.

A few counts support this clone. The rearrangement links TRBV6-8 to TRBJ1-2, with TRBD1 matching 7 bases. The CDR3 consists of 13 residues. V gave up 6 bases and J gave up 7 bases; unmatched junction bases: 8. Germline V lookup: CDR1 MNHGY, CDR2 SAAAGT. The CDR3 DNA is TGTGCCAGCAGCTCCGACAGGGATGGTGGCTACACCTTC. Amino acids: CASSSDRDGGYTF.

The rearrangement joins TRBV30 to TRBJ2-2; D perhaps matches TRBD2 (6 bases). CDR3 length equals 16 residues. Germline V gene lookup returns CDR1 GTSNPN and CDR2 SVGIG (reference sequence). V was trimmed by 3 bases and J by 1 base, leaving 15 bases between them. The CDR3 sequence is CAWSSWDSGNTGELFF. CDR3 DNA: TGTGCCTGGAGCTCTTGGGATAGCGGGAACACCGGGGAGCTGTTTTTT.

There are a few counts of this clone. The chain recombines TRBV18 with TRBJ1-4, with no clear D. This CDR3 region has 15 residues. Per germline, CDR1 KGHSH and CDR2 LQKENI. Deletions cut 2 bases from V and 0 bases from J, with 7 bases between. CDR3 protein: CASSPAGSTNEKLFF. The CDR3 coding sequence is TGTGCCAGCTCACCAGCCGGTTCAACTAATGAAAAACTGTTTTTT. Full variable domain (remainder filled in from reference TRBV18 and TRBJ1-4): NAGVMQNPRHLVRRRGQEARLRCSPMKGHSHVYWYRQLPEEGLKFMVYLQKENIIDESGMPKERFSAEFPKEGPSILRIQQVVRGDSAAYFCASSPAGSTNEKLFFGSGTQLSVL.

The chain joins TRBV12-5 to TRBJ1-3; 8 bases are a match to TRBD1. V gave up 2 bases and J gave up 0 bases; unmatched junction bases: 9. The CDR3 consists of 18 residues. The V gene's germline CDR1 is LGHNT and CDR2 FRNRAP. CDR3 nucleotide sequence: TGTGCTAGTGGTTTGCCTTACAACAGGGGGTACTCTGGAAACACCATATATTTT. This gives the protein CASGLPYNRGYSGNTIYF.